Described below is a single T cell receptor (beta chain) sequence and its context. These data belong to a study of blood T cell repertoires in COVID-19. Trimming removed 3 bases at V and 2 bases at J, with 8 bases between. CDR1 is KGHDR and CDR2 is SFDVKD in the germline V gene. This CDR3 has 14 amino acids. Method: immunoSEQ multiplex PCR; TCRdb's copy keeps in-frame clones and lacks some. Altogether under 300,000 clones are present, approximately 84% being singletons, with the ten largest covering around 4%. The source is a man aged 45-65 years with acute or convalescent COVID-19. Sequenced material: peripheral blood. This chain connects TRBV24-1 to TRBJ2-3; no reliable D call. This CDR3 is CATSDMAITDTQYF. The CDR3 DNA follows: TGTGCCACCAGTGATATGGCCATCACAGATACGCAGTATTTT.